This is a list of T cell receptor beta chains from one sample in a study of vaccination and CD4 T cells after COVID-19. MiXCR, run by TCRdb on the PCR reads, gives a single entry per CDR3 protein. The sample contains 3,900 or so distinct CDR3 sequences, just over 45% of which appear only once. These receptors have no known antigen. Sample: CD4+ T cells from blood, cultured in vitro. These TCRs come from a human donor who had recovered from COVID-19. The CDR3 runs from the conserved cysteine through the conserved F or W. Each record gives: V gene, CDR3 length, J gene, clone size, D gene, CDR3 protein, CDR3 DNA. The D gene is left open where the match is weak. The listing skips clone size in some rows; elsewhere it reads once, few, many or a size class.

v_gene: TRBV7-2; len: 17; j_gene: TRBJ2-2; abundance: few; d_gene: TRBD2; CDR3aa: CASSLGTRRGRTGELFF; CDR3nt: TGTGCCAGCAGCTTAGGGACTAGAAGGGGCCGCACCGGGGAGCTGTTTTTT
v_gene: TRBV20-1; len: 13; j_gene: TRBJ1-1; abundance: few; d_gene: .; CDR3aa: CSATRQVNTEAFF; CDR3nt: TGCAGTGCCACTAGACAGGTTAACACTGAAGCTTTCTTT
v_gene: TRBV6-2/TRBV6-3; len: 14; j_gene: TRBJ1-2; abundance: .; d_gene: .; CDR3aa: CASTQGSGNYGYTF; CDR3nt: TGTGCCAGCACCCAGGGGTCGGGGAACTATGGCTACACCTTC
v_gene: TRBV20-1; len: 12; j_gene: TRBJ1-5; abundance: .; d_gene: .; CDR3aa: CSGGIGEQPQHF; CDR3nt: TGCAGTGGGGGGATTGGGGAACAGCCCCAGCATTTT
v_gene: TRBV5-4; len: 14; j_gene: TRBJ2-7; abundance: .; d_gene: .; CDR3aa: CASSLDPSSYEQYF; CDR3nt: TGTGCCAGCAGCTTGGATCCTAGCTCCTACGAGCAGTACTTC
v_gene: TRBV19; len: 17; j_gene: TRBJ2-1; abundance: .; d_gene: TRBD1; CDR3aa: CASSSTRGTGVFDEQFF; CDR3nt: TGTGCCAGTAGCTCAACAAGGGGGACAGGGGTCTTCGATGAGCAGTTCTTC
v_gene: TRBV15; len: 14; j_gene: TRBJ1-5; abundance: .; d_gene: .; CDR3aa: CATSIQGVNQPQHF; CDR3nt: TGTGCCACCAGCATACAGGGAGTCAATCAGCCCCAGCATTTT
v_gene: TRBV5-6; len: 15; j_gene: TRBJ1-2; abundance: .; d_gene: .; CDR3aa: CASSAPGRANYGYTF; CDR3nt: TGTGCCAGCAGCGCTCCGGGTAGAGCCAACTATGGCTACACCTTC
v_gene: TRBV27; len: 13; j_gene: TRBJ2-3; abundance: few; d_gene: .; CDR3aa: CASSHLETDTQYF; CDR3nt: TGTGCCAGCAGTCACTTGGAGACAGATACGCAGTATTTT
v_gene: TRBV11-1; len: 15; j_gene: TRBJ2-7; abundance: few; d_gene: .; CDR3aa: CASSTPGRGTYEQYF; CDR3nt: TGTGCCAGCAGCACTCCGGGAAGAGGGACCTACGAGCAGTACTTC
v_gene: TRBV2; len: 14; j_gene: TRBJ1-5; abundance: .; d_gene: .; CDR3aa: CASSNLGPYQPQHF; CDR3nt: TGTGCCAGCAGTAACTTAGGCCCGTATCAGCCCCAGCATTTT
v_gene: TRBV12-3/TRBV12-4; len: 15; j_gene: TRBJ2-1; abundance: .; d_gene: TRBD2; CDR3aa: CASSPSHGGGPFRFF; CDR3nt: TGTGCCAGCAGCCCATCCCACGGGGGAGGGCCTTTTCGGTTCTTC
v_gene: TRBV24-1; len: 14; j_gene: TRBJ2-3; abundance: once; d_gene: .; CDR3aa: CATSDFWERDTQYF; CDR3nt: TGTGCCACCAGTGATTTTTGGGAGAGGGATACGCAGTATTTT
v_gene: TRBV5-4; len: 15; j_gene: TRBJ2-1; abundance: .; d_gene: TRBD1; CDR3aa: CASSDPGQGGLGQFF; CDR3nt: TGTGCCAGCAGCGATCCGGGACAGGGGGGCCTCGGGCAGTTCTTC
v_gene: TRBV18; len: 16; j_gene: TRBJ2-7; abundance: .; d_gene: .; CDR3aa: CASSPLIPRVTGEQYF; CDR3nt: TGTGCCAGCTCACCTCTTATACCCAGGGTGACGGGTGAGCAGTACTTC
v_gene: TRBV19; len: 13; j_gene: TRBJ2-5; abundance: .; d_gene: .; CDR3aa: CASSWEYQETQYF; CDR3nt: TGTGCCAGTAGTTGGGAGTACCAAGAGACCCAGTACTTC
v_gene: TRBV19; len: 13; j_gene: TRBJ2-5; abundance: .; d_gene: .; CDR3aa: CASSLNGAETQYF; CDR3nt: TGTGCCAGTAGTCTGAACGGGGCAGAGACCCAGTACTTC
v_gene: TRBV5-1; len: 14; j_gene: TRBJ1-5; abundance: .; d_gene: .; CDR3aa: CASSLGAGGQPQHF; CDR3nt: TGCGCCAGCAGCCTGGGGGCCGGGGGTCAGCCCCAGCATTTT
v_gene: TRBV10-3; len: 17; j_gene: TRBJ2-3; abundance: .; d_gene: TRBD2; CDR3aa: CAISESRLAGGKDTQYF; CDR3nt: TGTGCCATCAGTGAGTCGAGGCTAGCGGGAGGAAAAGATACGCAGTATTTT
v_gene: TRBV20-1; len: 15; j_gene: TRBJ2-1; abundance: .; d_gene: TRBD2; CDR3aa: CSARAGTSGISEQFF; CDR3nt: TGCAGTGCTAGAGCCGGGACTAGCGGGATATCTGAGCAGTTCTTC
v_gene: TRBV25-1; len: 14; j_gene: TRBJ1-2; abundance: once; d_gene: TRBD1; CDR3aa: CASSHRGENYGYTF; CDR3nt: TGTGCCAGCAGCCACAGGGGGGAAAACTATGGCTACACCTTC
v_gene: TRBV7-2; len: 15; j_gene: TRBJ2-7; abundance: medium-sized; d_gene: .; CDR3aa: CASSLTLDPSYEQYF; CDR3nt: TGTGCCAGCAGCTTAACTTTAGATCCCTCCTACGAGCAGTACTTC
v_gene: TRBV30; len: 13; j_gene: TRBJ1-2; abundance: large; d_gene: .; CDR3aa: CAWSVSSSYGYTF; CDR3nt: TGTGCCTGGAGTGTTTCGTCGAGCTATGGCTACACCTTC
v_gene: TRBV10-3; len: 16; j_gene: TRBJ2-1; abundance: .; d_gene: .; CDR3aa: CATSWVGGGAYNEQFF; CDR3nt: TGTGCCACGTCGTGGGTCGGGGGCGGCGCCTACAATGAGCAGTTCTTC
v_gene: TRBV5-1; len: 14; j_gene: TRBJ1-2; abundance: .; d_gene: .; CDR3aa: CASSLTGTNYGYTF; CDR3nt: TGCGCCAGCAGCTTGACAGGGACCAACTATGGCTACACCTTC
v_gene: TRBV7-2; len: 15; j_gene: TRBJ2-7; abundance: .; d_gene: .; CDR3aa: CASSLVGARAYEQYF; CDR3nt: TGTGCCAGCAGCTTAGTGGGTGCCAGGGCCTACGAGCAGTACTTC
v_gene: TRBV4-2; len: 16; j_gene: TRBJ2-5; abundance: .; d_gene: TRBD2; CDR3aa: CASSHLTSGVQETQYF; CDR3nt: TGTGCCAGCAGCCACCTAACTAGCGGGGTACAAGAGACCCAGTACTTC
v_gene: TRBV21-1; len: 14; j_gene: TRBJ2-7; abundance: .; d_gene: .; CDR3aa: CAQGEGEISYEQYF; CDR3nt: TGTGCCCAGGGTGAAGGGGAGATCTCCTACGAGCAGTACTTC
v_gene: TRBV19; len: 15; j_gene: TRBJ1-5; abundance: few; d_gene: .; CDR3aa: CASSSGTPSNQPQHF; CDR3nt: TGTGCCAGTAGTTCCGGGACGCCTAGCAATCAGCCCCAGCATTTT
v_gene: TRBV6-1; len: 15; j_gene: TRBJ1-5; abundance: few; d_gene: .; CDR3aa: CASSEYDRFNQPQHF; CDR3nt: TGTGCCAGCAGTGAATATGACAGGTTCAATCAGCCCCAGCATTTT
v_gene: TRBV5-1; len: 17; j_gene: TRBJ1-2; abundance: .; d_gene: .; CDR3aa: CASSRFSGGSNTYGYTF; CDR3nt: TGCGCCAGCTCTCGGTTCAGTGGGGGCAGTAACACCTATGGCTACACCTTC
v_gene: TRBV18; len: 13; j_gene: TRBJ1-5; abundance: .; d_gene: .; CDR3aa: CASSRLEDQPQHF; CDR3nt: TGTGCCAGCTCACGACTCGAGGATCAGCCCCAGCATTTT
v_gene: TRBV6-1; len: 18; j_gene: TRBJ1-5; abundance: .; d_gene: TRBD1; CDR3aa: CASSPQVRDRDSNQPQHF; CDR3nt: TGTGCCAGCAGTCCCCAGGTCCGGGACAGGGATAGCAATCAGCCCCAGCATTTT
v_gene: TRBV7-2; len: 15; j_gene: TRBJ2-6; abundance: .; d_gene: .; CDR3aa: CASSFSRSGANVLTF; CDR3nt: TGTGCCAGCAGCTTCTCAAGGTCTGGGGCCAACGTCCTGACTTTC
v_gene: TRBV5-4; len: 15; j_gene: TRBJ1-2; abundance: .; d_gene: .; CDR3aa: CASSLATGANYGYTF; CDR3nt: TGTGCCAGCAGCTTGGCCACTGGGGCTAACTATGGCTACACCTTC
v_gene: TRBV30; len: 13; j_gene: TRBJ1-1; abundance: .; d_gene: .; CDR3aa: CAWSANSGTEAFF; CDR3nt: TGTGCCTGGAGTGCAAACAGTGGTACTGAAGCTTTCTTT
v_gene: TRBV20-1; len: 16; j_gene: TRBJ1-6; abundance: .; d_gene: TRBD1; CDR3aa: CSARDPGQGSGSPLHF; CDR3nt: TGCAGTGCTAGAGATCCCGGACAGGGATCAGGTTCACCCCTCCACTTT
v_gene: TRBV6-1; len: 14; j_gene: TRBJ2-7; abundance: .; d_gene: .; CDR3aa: CASSLQGSRIKQYF; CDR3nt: TGTGCCAGCAGCCTACAGGGATCCCGGATAAAGCAGTACTTC
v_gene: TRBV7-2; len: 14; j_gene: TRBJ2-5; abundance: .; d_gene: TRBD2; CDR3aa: CASSRGDSQETQYF; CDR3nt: TGTGCCAGCAGCCGGGGGGACTCCCAAGAGACCCAGTACTTC
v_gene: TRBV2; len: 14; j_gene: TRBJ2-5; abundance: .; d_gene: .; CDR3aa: CASRNRDRQETQYF; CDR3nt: TGTGCCAGCAGAAACAGGGACCGGCAAGAGACCCAGTACTTC
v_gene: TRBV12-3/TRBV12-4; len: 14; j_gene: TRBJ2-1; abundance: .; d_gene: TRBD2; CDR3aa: CASSRGGRGNEQFF; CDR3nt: TGTGCCAGCAGTCGGGGGGGCCGGGGGAATGAGCAGTTCTTC
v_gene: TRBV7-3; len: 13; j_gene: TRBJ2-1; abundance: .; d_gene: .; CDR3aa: CASSRIQGLEQFF; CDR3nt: TGTGCCAGCAGCCGTATACAGGGTCTTGAGCAGTTCTTC
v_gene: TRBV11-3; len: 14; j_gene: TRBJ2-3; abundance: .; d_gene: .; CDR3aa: CASSFGEITDTQYF; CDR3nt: TGTGCCAGCAGCTTCGGAGAGATCACAGATACGCAGTATTTT
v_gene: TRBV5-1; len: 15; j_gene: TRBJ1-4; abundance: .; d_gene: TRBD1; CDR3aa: CASNIQGGFGEKLFF; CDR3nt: TGCGCCAGCAACATTCAGGGGGGGTTTGGTGAAAAACTGTTTTTT
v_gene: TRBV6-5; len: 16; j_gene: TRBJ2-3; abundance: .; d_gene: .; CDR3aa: CASSYLGAVSTDTQYF; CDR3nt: TGTGCCAGCAGTTACCTCGGGGCCGTTAGCACAGATACGCAGTATTTT
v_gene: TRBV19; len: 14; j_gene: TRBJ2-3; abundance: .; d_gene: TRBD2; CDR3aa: CASSISRGGDTQYF; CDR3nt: TGTGCCAGTAGTATCTCGCGGGGGGGGGATACGCAGTATTTT
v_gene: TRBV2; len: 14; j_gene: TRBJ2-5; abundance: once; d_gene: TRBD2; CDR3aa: CASSFGTSGETQYF; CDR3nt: TGTGCCAGCAGCTTTGGGACTAGCGGGGAGACCCAGTACTTC
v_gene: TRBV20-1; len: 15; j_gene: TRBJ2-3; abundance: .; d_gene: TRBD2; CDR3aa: CSAPGLAGVTDTQYF; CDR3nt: TGCAGTGCCCCCGGACTAGCGGGAGTCACAGATACGCAGTATTTT
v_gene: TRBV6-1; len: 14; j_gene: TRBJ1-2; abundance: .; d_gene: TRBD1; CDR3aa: CASTGTGVDYGYTF; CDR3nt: TGTGCCAGCACCGGGACAGGGGTGGACTATGGCTACACCTTC